This record concerns one T cell receptor beta chain sequence. This clone was seen a handful of times. Its antigen remains unidentified. No quality values exist for individual bases; no much larger clone is one base distant. This sample is drawn from a study of cytomegalovirus exposure and HLA in healthy donors (dated by TCRdb to 2016 to 2017). For the study in its entirety: According to an earlier analysis of 550 to 750 of the donors, 150 million to 200 million T cells yielded roughly 110 million unique TCR beta sequences and around 300 Gb of sequence data. The genetic ancestry cluster associated with self-reported Caucasian donors included 81% of the 300 to 400 genotyped donors. Four to six DR-DQ haplotypes were handled as single units for association and clustering, since linkage in the cohort was strong. Rather than using new phenotypic data, the later analysis identified candidate immune exposures from TCR beta sequences and from how often those sequences occurred across donors. The T cell repertoires of under 750 subjects were profiled by immunosequencing and related to cytomegalovirus serostatus. Donor age, sex, ethnicity and CMV serostatus were compiled together with the repertoire data. Genome-wide SNP genotypes for about 65% of the roughly 700 donors were used in a later genetic analysis, which treated that subset as a discovery cohort. Class I and class II HLA loci were covered by the typing at four-digit resolution. A separate validation cohort of some 130 different subjects was used in addition to the roughly 620-subject first cohort. The study was designed to test whether signatures of past pathogen exposure could be identified by cataloging public T cell receptors. Approximately 310 gigabases of sequencing data and around 87 million unique TCR sequences were included in an early release covering about 700 HLA-typed donors. The study combined high-throughput TCR immunosequencing, statistical association of individual TCRs with disease status, and machine learning to predict cytomegalovirus infection status. In a later analysis, previously published TCR beta repertoires from 666 donors were re-analyzed and high-resolution HLA genotyping was added so that TCR occurrence patterns could be studied. On average, 235,054 unique TCR beta nucleotide sequences were sequenced per donor among 398 genotyped donors of the cohort, with 15% to 20% of those sequences being non-productive. The number of donors typed differed by locus, with roughly 629-640 for A, B, C, DRB1 and DQB1, about 500 for DQA1, 600 to 610 for DPA1, and some 440 for DPB1. All discovery cohort repertoires had been generated using a single sequencing platform. In an earlier analysis of roughly 600 of the donors, high-throughput TCR beta sequencing was used to judge whether each TCR beta V gene segment behaved as functional or pseudogenic. Study-wide findings and limitations: In a later genetic analysis, a missense DCLRE1C variant was associated with V-gene and J-gene trimming of TCR beta chains, and the association was replicated in an independent cohort. Sequencing depth was assumed to be roughly uniform across donors in the presence/absence analyses, though that assumption may not hold. Specific HLA alleles were associated with over 15,000 TCR beta sequences at a false discovery rate of 0.05 in a later analysis. A few of the identified cytomegalovirus-associated TCR beta chains were confirmed in vitro to be specific for cytomegalovirus antigens. While some public TCRs were present in many individuals, most TCR sequences turned up only very rarely across donors. The classifier was reported to diagnose cytomegalovirus status with high specificity and sensitivity in both the original and validation cohorts. A further reported finding was that TCR beta sequences accurately predicted the HLA-A and HLA-B alleles for most subjects in the first cohort. In a later analysis, HLA-associated TCR beta chains showed more clonal expansion and lower generation probabilities than non-associated chains that were equally common. For the cohort, immune exposure information was limited to CMV serostatus. According to a later genetic analysis, donors in an Asian-associated ancestry cluster had fewer N-insertions in productive TCRs than the approximately 690-donor mean. Correlated functional status among segregating V segments might be attributable to linkage disequilibrium, but an unknown experimental factor could not be ruled out. Some IMGT-functional V segments, including TRBV6-2 and TRBV6-3, could not be told apart with the 87-base-pair reads, so those segments were excluded. According to a later analysis, TCR association rates differed among HLA loci, with DRB1 alleles showing the most associated TCRs and HLA-C alleles showing the fewest. In an earlier analysis of some 500 of the donors, most TCR beta V segments appeared in productive rearrangements about 90% or about 30% of the time, broadly matching IMGT annotations. According to a later analysis, parvovirus B19, influenza, CMV and Epstein-Barr virus appeared linked to several top co-occurrence clusters. According to the authors, the approach could potentially be generalized to other disease states and immunological phenotypes. When HLA alleles, especially DR and DQ, strongly co-occurred, TCR associations were difficult to assign to individual alleles. The study gave a list of about 150 TCR beta chains associated with cytomegalovirus. The earlier analysis of approximately 540 of the donors excluded roughly 17 rarely observed V segments, including chromosome 9 orphons, because counts were too low. The cohort was sequenced for TCR beta chains only, and without alpha or paired-chain data the features that could be detected were limited. Most CMV-associated TCR beta chains appeared to be HLA-restricted in a later analysis, and the HLA associations seemed to be driven largely by CMV exposure. Because HLA typing was unavailable for some donors at each locus, only the typed subset was used in association tests. A cluster of highly shared sequence variants was judged likely to be a technical artifact of the sequencing pipeline.

In total, 630 or so healthy bone marrow donors made up the cohort. At the time of sampling, all cohort members were nominally healthy, though unrecorded immune exposures were likely present. The donor was CMV seropositive and was included in the group of 250 to 300 seropositive cohort members. A peripheral blood sample was provided by each donor, and peripheral blood mononuclear cells were used for TCR beta sequencing. Genomic DNA extraction from the blood cell samples was performed with the Qiagen DNeasy Blood Extraction Kit. Preparation of the library involved the immunoSEQ multiplex PCR assay. For the multiplex PCR, a mixture combining 60 forward primers for TCR Vbeta segments and 13 reverse primers for TCR Jbeta segments was used. Amplification of the CDR3 region of rearranged TCR beta genes was performed with a multiplex PCR assay on genomic DNA. The Illumina HiSeq System was used to sequence the amplified TCR beta libraries as 87-base-pair reads. Under the source paper's analysis protocol: In a later analysis, some 80 million unique TCR beta chains were counted across the approximately 640 repertoires, and approximately 11 million of these chains were shared by at least two donors. Raw reads were error-corrected and collapsed into unique sequences by a nearest-neighbor algorithm in which closely related sequences were merged to remove PCR and sequencing errors. To assign V, D and J gene segments, CDR3 sequences were aligned to IMGT reference sequences. For a sequence to be retained, a match of at least six nucleotides to both a V gene segment and a J gene segment was required. A rearrangement counted as productive if the CDR3 had no stop codons and remained in frame with V and J, and every other rearrangement counted as non-productive. CDR3 was defined by IMGT convention, running from the second conserved V-encoded cysteine to the conserved J-encoded phenylalanine. Sequences without an unambiguous match to a single V gene segment were excluded from the earlier analysis of about 600 of the donors. In an earlier analysis of about 590 of the donors, a V segment was called functional when productive rearrangements were above 56.7%, and segregating when the standard deviation between donors exceeded 5%. A statistical classification framework was developed to diagnose cytomegalovirus status using the catalog of TCR beta chain sequences. A later analysis assigned V and J genes by comparing TCR nucleotide sequences with IMGT/GENE-DB human TR gene sequences. In a later analysis, CDR3 sequences and most-parsimonious VDJ recombination scenarios were assigned using the TCRdist pipeline. A later analysis defined each TCR beta chain by its CDR3 amino acid sequence plus V-gene family, and excluded reads lacking a unique V-gene family. In a later analysis, several hundred highly shared, low-generation-probability nucleotide sequences were removed to address suspected cross-contamination and a sequencing artifact. A later analysis calculated a clonal expansion index for each public chain from normalized within-repertoire ranks of inferred template counts. In a later analysis, generation probabilities were computed with a VDJ recombination model fitted to out-of-frame rearrangements, and the resulting probabilities were checked against IGoR. In a later analysis, TCR-TCR, TCR-HLA and TCR-CMV co-occurrence was scored with hypergeometric tests, and a repertoire-size bias correction was applied to TCR pairs. To estimate false discovery rates, a later analysis permuted the HLA or CMV assignments 20 times. In a later analysis, co-occurring TCRs were grouped using DBSCAN, and TCRdist sequence similarity was added for clustering within HLA-allele-positive subsets. Repertoires with fewer than 30,000 or more than 120,000 public chains, plus five repertoires with anomalous nucleotide sharing, were excluded from co-occurrence clustering. What TCRdb holds here is the immuneACCESS table cut down to in-frame rearrangements. Part of the clones is not present; checked against another copy, under half of the missing clones reflect an unresolved V gene, and the others are unexplained. For V, J and clone size, that table is used; D and trimming come from the DNA. This sample lists 95,000 to 100,000 clones; roughly 80% were detected once. The ten biggest clones cover roughly 6.9% of the sample.

The junction shows trimming of 6 bases on V and 4 bases on J, and the gene matches do not reach 5 bases of it. The CDR3, cysteine through phenylalanine, is 14 amino acids long. Only the CDR3 DNA stays, 42 bases, in frame from base 1. Per the germline V gene, MRHNA is the CDR1 and SNTAGT is the CDR2. The V gene is TRBV6-4 and the J gene is TRBJ1-2; TRBD1 agrees with 10 junctional bases. The clonotype was recovered from a man aged 35 to 55 in good health and CMV-seropositive. Source material: PBMCs. The CDR3 region: CASSPGTGVYGYTF. DNA sequence: TGTGCCAGCAGCCCCGGGACAGGGGTCTATGGCTACACCTTC.